This T cell receptor beta chain was sequenced during a study of T cell changes during pregnancy in multiple sclerosis. This clone came up a few times. The germline CDR1 and CDR2 sequences are WSHSY and SAAADI. This CDR3 has 13 residues. V gave up 7 bases and J gave up 9 bases; unmatched junction bases: 12. Profiling relied on immunoSEQ multiplex PCR, and the TCRdb table lists in-frame clones only, not all of them. The data contain tens of thousands of clones, approximately 88% of them singletons. The receptor's source is a female donor with multiple sclerosis, enrolled in a pregnancy study. The sequencing used CD4+ T cells from peripheral blood mononuclear cells, collected in the first trimester of pregnancy. The rearrangement joins TRBV10-2 to TRBJ2-7; 7 nucleotides align to TRBD2. The CDR3 DNA follows: TGCGCCAGCACAGAGTGGAGAGCGGGGCCGCAGTACTTC. It yields the protein CASTEWRAGPQYF.